The T cell receptor beta chain under discussion was sequenced for a study of T cells in Graves' hyperthyroidism and ophthalmopathy. Regarding the study as a whole: Before onset, by a median of about seven months, the model predicted ophthalmopathy.

Patients aged 18 to 65 had newly diagnosed hyperthyroidism lasting under 2 months. Diagnoses rested on clinical symptoms, serum thyroxine and TRAb, thyroid ultrasound and orbital computed tomography. The CDR3 covers 12 residues. Per germline, CDR1 MNHEY and CDR2 SVGEGT. The investigators amplified TCR beta CDR3 regions from RNA transcripts. Researchers ran a first-round RT-PCR on the TCR CDR3 using the HTBI primer set. TCRdb recomputed calls from the multiplex PCR reads with MiXCR, one row per CDR3 protein. The repertoire holds roughly 300,000 distinct CDR3 sequences, with 21% as singletons. As regards this clonotype: The antigen remains undetermined. One end of the junction fails to match germline, which may point to a read error.

The sequence came from a woman in her forties or fifties with Graves' hyperthyroidism. The chain employs TRBV6-2 or TRBV6-3 and TRBJ1-1; D is perhaps TRBD1 (6 bases). The material sequenced was blood. CDR3 sequence (DNA): TGTGCCTGCAGCCGATACAGGGCTGAAGCTTTCTTT. Its protein is CACSRYRAEAFF.